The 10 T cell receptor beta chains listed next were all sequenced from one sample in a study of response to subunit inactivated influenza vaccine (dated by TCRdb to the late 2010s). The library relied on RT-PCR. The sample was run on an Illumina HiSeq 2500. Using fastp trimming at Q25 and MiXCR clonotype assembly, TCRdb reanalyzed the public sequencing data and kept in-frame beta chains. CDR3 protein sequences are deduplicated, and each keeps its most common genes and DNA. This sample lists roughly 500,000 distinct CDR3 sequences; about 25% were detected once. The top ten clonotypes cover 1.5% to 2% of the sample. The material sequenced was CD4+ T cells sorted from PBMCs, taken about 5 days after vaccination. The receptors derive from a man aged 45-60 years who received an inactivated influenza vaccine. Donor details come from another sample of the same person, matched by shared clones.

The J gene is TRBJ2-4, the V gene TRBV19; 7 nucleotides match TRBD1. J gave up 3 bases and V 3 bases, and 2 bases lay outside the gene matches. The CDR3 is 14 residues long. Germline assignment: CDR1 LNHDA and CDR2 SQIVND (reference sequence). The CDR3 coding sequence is TGTGCCAGTAGTATGGGACAGAACAAAAACATTCAGTACTTC. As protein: CASSMGQNKNIQYF.

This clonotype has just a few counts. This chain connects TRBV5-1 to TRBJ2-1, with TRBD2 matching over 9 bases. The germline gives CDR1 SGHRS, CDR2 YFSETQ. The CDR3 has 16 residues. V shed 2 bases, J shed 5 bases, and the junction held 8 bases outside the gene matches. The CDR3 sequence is CASSLSAGGPHNEQFF. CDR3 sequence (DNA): TGCGCCAGCAGCTTATCAGCGGGGGGACCGCACAATGAGCAGTTCTTC. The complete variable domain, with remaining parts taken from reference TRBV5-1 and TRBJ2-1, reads KAGVTQTPRYLIKTRGQQVTLSCSPISGHRSVSWYQQTPGQGLQFLFEYFSETQRNKGNFPGRFSGRQFSNSRSEMNVSTLELGDSALYLCASSLSAGGPHNEQFFGPGTRLTVL.

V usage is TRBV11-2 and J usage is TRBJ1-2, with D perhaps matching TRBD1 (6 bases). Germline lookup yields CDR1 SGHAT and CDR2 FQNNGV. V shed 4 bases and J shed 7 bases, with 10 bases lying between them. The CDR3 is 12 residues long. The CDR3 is CASSWGAGGYTF. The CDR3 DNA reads TGTGCCAGCAGCTGGGGGGCCGGTGGCTACACCTTC.

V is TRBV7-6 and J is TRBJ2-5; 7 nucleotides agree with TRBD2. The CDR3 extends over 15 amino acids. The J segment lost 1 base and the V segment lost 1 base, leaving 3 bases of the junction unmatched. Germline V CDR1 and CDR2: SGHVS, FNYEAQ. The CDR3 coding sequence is TGTGCCAGCAGCTTAGGAGCGGGGATCCAAGAGACCCAGTACTTC. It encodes CASSLGAGIQETQYF.

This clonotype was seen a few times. In DNA form, the CDR3 reads TGCGCCAGCAGCCCACAACCGGGACCGCAGTATTTT. This encodes CASSPQPGPQYF. The gene calls are TRBV5-1 and TRBJ2-3, with D perhaps assigned TRBD1 or TRBD2 (5 bases each). Trimming cost V 4 bases and J 10 bases, with 13 bases left between them. The CDR3 is 12 amino acids. Per the germline V gene, CDR1 is SGHRS and CDR2 is YFSETQ.

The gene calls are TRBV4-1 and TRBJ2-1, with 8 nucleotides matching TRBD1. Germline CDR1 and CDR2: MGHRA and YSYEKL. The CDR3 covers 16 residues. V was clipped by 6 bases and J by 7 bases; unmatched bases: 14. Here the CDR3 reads CASRSPGTGAPNEQFF. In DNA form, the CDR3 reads TGCGCCAGCAGATCCCCCGGGACAGGCGCTCCTAATGAGCAGTTCTTC.

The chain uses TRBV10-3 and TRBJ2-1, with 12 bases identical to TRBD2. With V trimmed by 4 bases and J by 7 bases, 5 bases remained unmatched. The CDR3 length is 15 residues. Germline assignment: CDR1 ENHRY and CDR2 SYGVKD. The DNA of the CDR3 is TGTGCCATCAGTGTCCTAGCGGGGGGGCAGAATGAGCAGTTCTTC. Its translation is CAISVLAGGQNEQFF.

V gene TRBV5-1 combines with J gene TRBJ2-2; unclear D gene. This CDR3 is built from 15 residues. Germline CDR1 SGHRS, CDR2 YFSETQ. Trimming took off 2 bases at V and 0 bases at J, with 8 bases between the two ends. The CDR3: CASSFDTSNTGELFF. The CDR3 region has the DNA TGCGCCAGCAGCTTCGACACTTCGAACACCGGGGAGCTGTTTTTT.

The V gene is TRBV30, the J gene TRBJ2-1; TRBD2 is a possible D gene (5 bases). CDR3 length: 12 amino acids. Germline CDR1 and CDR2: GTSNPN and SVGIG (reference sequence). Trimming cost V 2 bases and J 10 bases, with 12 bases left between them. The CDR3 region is CAWSTPPGEQFF. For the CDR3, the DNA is TGTGCCTGGAGTACTCCCCCGGGAGAGCAGTTCTTC.

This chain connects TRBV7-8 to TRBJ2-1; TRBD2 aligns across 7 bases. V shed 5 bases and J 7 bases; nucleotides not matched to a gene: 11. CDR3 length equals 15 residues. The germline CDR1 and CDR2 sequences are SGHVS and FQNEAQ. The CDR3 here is CASSRDAGVWNEQFF. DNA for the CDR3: TGTGCCAGCAGCCGAGATGCGGGAGTATGGAATGAGCAGTTCTTC.